This T cell receptor beta chain originates from a study of breast tumors, draining lymph nodes, adjacent tissues. The study's findings and limits: Data fit most tumor T cells coming from lymph node, expanding in tumor. Tumor TCR diversity was below lymph nodes but above nontumor tissue. Data only fit, rather than demonstrated, lymph node origin of most tumor T cells.

This clonotype was counted ten times or more. Its cognate antigen is unknown. The CDR3 covers 15 residues. CDR1 is LNHDA, CDR2 SQIVND, per germline (reference sequence). Between the trimmed V and J ends, which lost 0 bases and 2 bases, there was a span of 8 bases. Axillary draining lymph nodes of breast cancer patients supplied the node samples. TCRdb passed the multiplex PCR reads through MiXCR, listing each CDR3 protein once. Of approximately 230,000 distinct CDR3 sequences in the sample, 30% to 35% are singletons; the top ten hold approximately 3.5%. The sequence was collected from a female donor with breast cancer. Some clones in this sample may be carry-over from other donors' samples. The gene calls are TRBV19 and TRBJ1-5; D unclear. The sequenced sample was axillary lymph node tissue. CDR3: CASSIDGQGNQPQHF. In DNA, the CDR3 is TGTGCCAGTAGTATAGATGGCCAGGGCAATCAGCCCCAGCATTTT.